This entry describes one T cell receptor (beta chain). The record originates from a study of cytomegalovirus exposure and HLA in healthy donors. The PCR used 60 Vbeta and 13 Jbeta primers. Data came from immunoSEQ multiplex PCR; TCRdb stores just in-frame clones and leaves some out. The repertoire holds 200,000 or so clones, with over 65% as singletons. Germline V lookup: CDR1 KGHSH, CDR2 LQKENI. V lost 2 bases, J lost 11 bases, and 10 bases lay in between. The CDR3 consists of 13 residues. Sequenced input: PBMCs. The origin of this receptor is a woman aged 45-59 years in good health and CMV-seropositive. The V gene is TRBV18, the J gene TRBJ1-6, with unresolved D. Written as DNA, the CDR3 is TGTGCCAGCTCACCAGTTAAGGAGGCACCCCTCCACTTT. This encodes CASSPVKEAPLHF.